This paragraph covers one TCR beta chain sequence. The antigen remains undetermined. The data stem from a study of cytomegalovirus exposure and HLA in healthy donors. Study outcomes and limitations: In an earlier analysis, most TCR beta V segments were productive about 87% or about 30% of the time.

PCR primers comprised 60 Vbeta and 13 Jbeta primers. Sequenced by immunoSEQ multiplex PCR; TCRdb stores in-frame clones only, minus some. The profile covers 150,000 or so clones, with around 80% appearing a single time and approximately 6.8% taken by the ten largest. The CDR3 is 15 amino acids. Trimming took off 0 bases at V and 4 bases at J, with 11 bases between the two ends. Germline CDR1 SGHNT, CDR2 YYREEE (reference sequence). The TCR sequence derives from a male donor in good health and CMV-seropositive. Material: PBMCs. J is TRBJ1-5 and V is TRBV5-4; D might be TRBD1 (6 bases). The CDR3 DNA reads TGTGCCAGCAGCTTGGGCAGGGGTCGTAATCAGCCCCAGCATTTT. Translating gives CASSLGRGRNQPQHF. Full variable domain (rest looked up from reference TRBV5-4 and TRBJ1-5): ETGVTQSPTHLIKTRGQQVTLRCSSQSGHNTVSWYQQALGQGPQFIFQYYREEENGRGNFPPRFSGLQFPNYSSELNVNALELDDSALYLCASSLGRGRNQPQHFGDGTRLSIL.